This TCR beta chain stems from a study of CXCR3-negative and CXCR3-positive naive CD8 T cells. Study details: TRB reads totalled about 140 million, about 1.5 +/- 0.3 million per library.

Germline V lookup: CDR1 MNHNS, CDR2 SASEGT. CDR3 size: 15 residues. A word on this clonotype: Its antigen is unidentified.

UMI-labeled TRB cDNA libraries were prepared by 5' RACE. TCRdb re-analyzed the 5' RACE reads; it lists each CDR3 protein once, without DNA. This sample's table reports about 56,000 distinct CDR3 sequences. Study results and limitations: Whereas memory cells differed, naive CXCR3-negative and CXCR3-positive cells shared similar TRBV-TRBJ usage.

V is TRBV6-1 and J is TRBJ2-7. This sequence was found in a human donor in good health. Some clones in this sample may be carry-over from other donors' samples. The sequenced sample was memory CD8+ T cells from blood. CDR3 protein: CASSESIGSSYEQYF.